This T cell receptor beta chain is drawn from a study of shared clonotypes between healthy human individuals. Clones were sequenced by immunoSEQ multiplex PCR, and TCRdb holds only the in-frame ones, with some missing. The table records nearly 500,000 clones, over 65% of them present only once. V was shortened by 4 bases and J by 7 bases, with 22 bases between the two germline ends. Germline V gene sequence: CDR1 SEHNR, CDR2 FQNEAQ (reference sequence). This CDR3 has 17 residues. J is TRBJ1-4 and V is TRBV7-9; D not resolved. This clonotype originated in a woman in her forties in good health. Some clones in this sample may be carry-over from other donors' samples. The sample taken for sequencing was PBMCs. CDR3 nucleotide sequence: TGTGCCAGCAGCTCGACGGGCCTAACAGAGTACGGTGAAAAACTGTTTTTT. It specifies CASSSTGLTEYGEKLFF.